What follows are 27 T cell receptor beta chains derived from one specimen sequenced in a study of blood T cell repertoires in COVID-19. The protocol was immunoSEQ multiplex PCR, while the TCRdb copy is restricted to in-frame clones and leaves out a portion. The sample has 250,000 to 300,000 clones, around 87% seen once; the top ten hold less than 1.6%. The sequenced sample was peripheral blood. Receptors originate from a woman between 40 and 55 years old who had recovered from COVID-19.

The chain recombines TRBV3-1 (or the pseudogene TRBV3-2) with TRBJ2-6; D not resolved. The CDR3 has 14 amino acids. With 5 bases removed from V and 4 bases from J, the gap between germline ends came to 9 bases. Germline V CDR1 and CDR2: LGHDT, YNNKEL (reference sequence). Here the CDR3 reads CASSMRSGANVLTF. CDR3 DNA sequence: TGTGCCAGCAGCATGAGGTCAGGGGCCAACGTCCTGACTTTC.

This sequence joins TRBV6-2 or TRBV6-3 and TRBJ2-7; D gene uncertain. Germline V lookup: CDR1 MNHEY, CDR2 SVGEGT. Deletions cut 0 bases from V and 6 bases from J, with 18 bases between. The CDR3 consists of 16 residues. CDR3 residues: CASSYSEFTSTGEQYF. The CDR3 bases are TGTGCCAGCAGTTACTCAGAGTTCACTTCGACTGGCGAGCAGTACTTC.

The chain carries TRBV6-2 or TRBV6-3 and TRBJ2-1, with 10 bases identical to TRBD2. This CDR3 spans 16 amino acids. Unmatched junction bases numbered 11, after V lost 5 bases and J lost 7 bases. Germline V gives CDR1 MNHEY, CDR2 SVGEGT. The CDR3 spells CASSLKRGGRGNEQFF. Here the CDR3 DNA reads TGTGCCAGCAGTCTGAAGCGGGGGGGCCGGGGAAATGAGCAGTTCTTC.

The J gene is TRBJ1-2, the V gene TRBV27; 7 nucleotides match TRBD1. V lost 4 bases and J lost 4; bases outside the gene matches: 6. Germline-derived CDR1 and CDR2 are MNHEY and SMNVEV (reference sequence). The CDR3 contains 14 residues. The CDR3 loop reads CASSSTGMAYGYTF. CDR3 nucleotides: TGTGCCAGCAGTTCGACAGGGATGGCCTATGGCTACACCTTC.

This chain joins TRBV5-1 and TRBJ2-4; the D gene is possibly TRBD2 (5 bases). The CDR3 is 17 residues long. V shed 5 bases and J shed 7 bases, with 25 bases lying between them. Looked up from germline, CDR1 is SGHRS and CDR2 is YFSETQ. The CDR3 DNA follows: TGCGCCAGCAGTCGCCTTTTGCCCGGCGGGCGAGGGAACATTCAGTACTTC. It encodes CASSRLLPGGRGNIQYF.

This clone was seen a single time. V and J are TRBV6-5 and TRBJ2-7; tentatively, D is TRBD1 (5 bases). With 6 bases removed from V and 6 bases from J, the gap between germline ends came to 12 bases. There are 12 residues in the CDR3. Per the germline V gene, CDR1 is MNHEY and CDR2 is SVGAGI. In DNA form, the CDR3 reads TGTGCCAGCAGCCCCAGGGTCGGCGAGCAGTACTTC. It yields the protein CASSPRVGEQYF.

In this sample, this clone turned up once. This chain connects TRBV5-8 to TRBJ1-5; 9 bases align to TRBD1. Germline V gene sequence: CDR1 SGHTS, CDR2 YDEGEE. Trimming cost V 4 bases and J 2 bases; bases outside gene matches: 4. This CDR3 comprises 15 residues. The CDR3 DNA is TGTGCCAGCAGCCCGGGACAGGGACGCAATCAGCCCCAGCATTTT. Its protein is CASSPGQGRNQPQHF.

This rearrangement joins TRBV6-5 to TRBJ1-1, with D perhaps TRBD1 (6 bases). The CDR3 runs 12 residues. The V gene lost 10 bases and the J gene lost 1 base, with 10 bases spanning the gap. Germline V gene lookup returns CDR1 MNHEY and CDR2 SVGAGI. CDR3 coding DNA: TGTGCCACCGAACAGGGGAACACTGAAGCTTTCTTT. This gives the protein CATEQGNTEAFF.

The rearrangement links TRBV30 to TRBJ1-2, with D tentatively TRBD1 (6 bases). Germline V CDR1 and CDR2: GTSNPN, SVGIG (reference sequence). Between the trimmed V and J ends, which lost 7 bases and 7 bases, there was a span of 16 bases. The CDR3 runs 12 residues. The CDR3 coding sequence is TGTGCCTCCCCGCAGGGGACGGGTGGCTACACCTTC. It codes for CASPQGTGGYTF.

This clone showed up just a few times. The rearrangement links TRBV30 to TRBJ1-3; D not resolved. V dropped 4 bases and J dropped 3 bases, with 7 bases sitting between them. The CDR3 extends over 12 amino acids. The germline V gene encodes CDR1 GTSNPN and CDR2 SVGIG (reference sequence). The CDR3 here is CAWTPIGNTIYF. For the CDR3, the DNA is TGTGCCTGGACCCCCATTGGAAACACCATATATTTT.

V is TRBV15 and J is TRBJ1-4, with 9 bases lining up with TRBD1. Germline V CDR1 and CDR2: LNHNV, YYDKDF (reference sequence). CDR3 length: 16 amino acids. J lost 8 bases, V lost 0 bases, and 7 bases had no gene match. The CDR3 spells CATSRDGQGNDEKLFF. The CDR3 DNA reads as TGTGCCACCAGCAGAGATGGACAGGGGAACGACGAAAAACTGTTTTTT.

The chain links TRBV20-1 to TRBJ1-1; tentatively, D is TRBD1 (6 bases). This CDR3 is 14 amino acids long. Per germline, CDR1 DFQATT and CDR2 SNEGSKA (reference sequence). Trimming cost V 3 bases and J 6 bases, with 17 bases left between them. DNA of the CDR3: TGCAGTGCTAGTAGAACAGGGCTTTACGCTGAAGCTTTCTTT. It is translated as CSASRTGLYAEAFF.

The rearrangement joins TRBV19 to TRBJ1-2, with TRBD1 as a possible D gene (5 bases). Germline V CDR1 and CDR2: LNHDA, SQIVND (reference sequence). V lost 2 bases, J lost 8 bases, and 15 bases lay in between. The CDR3 runs to 14 residues. The CDR3 DNA sequence: TGTGCCAGTAGTATAAGTCAGGGCGCGGGGGGCTACACCTTC. Translation gives CASSISQGAGGYTF.

This clone showed up just a few times. The chain has TRBV10-3 and TRBJ2-1; 9 bases line up with TRBD1. Germline CDR1 reads ENHRY; CDR2 reads SYGVKD. The J segment lost 10 bases and the V segment lost 8 bases, leaving 15 bases of the junction unmatched. This CDR3 spans 15 amino acids. The CDR3 sequence is CAIQDPETGGWEQFF. As DNA, the CDR3 is TGTGCCATCCAAGACCCCGAGACAGGGGGTTGGGAGCAGTTCTTC.

The rearrangement links TRBV7-6 to TRBJ2-1; 7 positions agree with TRBD1. V shed 4 bases, J shed 8 bases, and the junction held 17 bases outside the gene matches. The CDR3 contains 17 residues. Germline CDR1 is SGHVS and CDR2 is FNYEAQ. The CDR3 sequence: CASSSRGLRGLIDEQFF. Written as DNA, the CDR3 is TGTGCCAGCAGCTCACGAGGCCTGAGGGGGCTCATCGATGAGCAGTTCTTC.

This chain links TRBV19 with TRBJ1-6, with no clear D. The CDR3 extends over 15 amino acids. The V gene lost 6 bases and the J gene lost 5 bases, with 14 bases spanning the gap. Looked up from germline, CDR1 is LNHDA and CDR2 is SQIVND (reference sequence). This CDR3 is CASRPRGGDNSPLHF. The CDR3 bases are TGTGCCAGTAGACCCCGTGGAGGAGATAATTCACCCCTCCACTTT. Full variable domain (missing parts from reference TRBV19 and TRBJ1-6): DGGITQSPKYLFRKEGQNVTLSCEQNLNHDAMYWYRQDPGQGLRLIYYSQIVNDFQKGDIAEGYSVSREKKESFPLTVTSAQKNPTAFYLCASRPRGGDNSPLHFGNGTRLTVT.

The chain combines TRBV6-5 with TRBJ2-2; TRBD1 agrees at 10 bases. Trimming cost V 10 bases and J 7 bases; bases outside gene matches: 6. Germline-derived CDR1 and CDR2 are MNHEY and SVGAGI. The CDR3 spans 13 residues. CDR3 protein: CATRQGAGGELFF. The CDR3, as DNA: TGTGCCACACGACAGGGGGCGGGCGGGGAGCTGTTTTTT.

A few counts support this clone. The genes are TRBV18 and TRBJ1-2; 7 bases fit TRBD1. Trimming took 2 bases from V and 4 from J; bases not matched to a gene: 7. CDR3 length equals 15 residues. Germline assignment: CDR1 KGHSH and CDR2 LQKENI. The CDR3 loop is CASSPRDSSSYGYTF. DNA for the CDR3: TGTGCCAGCTCACCAAGGGACAGCTCAAGCTATGGCTACACCTTC.

This clone has just one count. CDR3 nucleotide sequence: TGTGCCAGCACCCGGGACAGGGAGAGCACAGATACGCAGTATTTT. It codes for CASTRDRESTDTQYF. The chain is built from TRBV28 and TRBJ2-3; 9 bases match TRBD1. V was pared by 7 bases and J by 0 bases, with 5 bases of the junction left unmatched. The CDR3 consists of 15 residues. Germline lookup yields CDR1 MDHEN and CDR2 SYDVKM.

The V call is TRBV7-6, the J call TRBJ2-7; D remains ambiguous. Between the trimmed V and J ends, which lost 1 base and 0 bases, there was a span of 10 bases. The CDR3 consists of 15 residues. Germline V gene sequence: CDR1 SGHVS, CDR2 FNYEAQ. The CDR3 sequence: CASSLGAYRSYEQYF. The DNA of the CDR3 is TGTGCCAGCAGCTTAGGAGCGTACCGCTCCTACGAGCAGTACTTC. The variable domain in full, completed from reference TRBV7-6 and TRBJ2-7, reads GAGVSQSPRYKVTKRGQDVALRCDPISGHVSLYWYRQALGQGPEFLTYFNYEAQQDKSGLPNDRFSAERPEGSISTLTIQRTEQRDSAMYRCASSLGAYRSYEQYFGPGTRLTVT.

The count of this clone is one. The V and J genes are TRBV18 and TRBJ1-4; D might be TRBD1 (6 bases). The V gene lost 3 bases and the J gene lost 8 bases, with 10 bases spanning the gap. The CDR3 sequence is 13 residues long. Germline CDR1 and CDR2: KGHSH and LQKENI. The CDR3 here is CASSPEGGEKLFF. The CDR3 DNA reads as TGTGCCAGCTCACCGGAGGGGGGGGAAAAACTGTTTTTT.

V usage is TRBV2 and J usage is TRBJ1-2; TRBD1 matches at 8 bases. CDR3 length: 14 amino acids. The V gene end was trimmed by 6 bases and the J gene end by 2 bases; junction bases not matched to a gene: 5. The germline gives CDR1 SNHLY, CDR2 FYNNEI. The CDR3, as DNA: TGTGCCAGCAGCGGACAGGGATCGAACTATGGCTACACCTTC. Translating it yields CASSGQGSNYGYTF.

This rearrangement joins TRBV2 to TRBJ2-3; TRBD2 is a possible D gene (5 bases). CDR1 and CDR2 (germline): SNHLY, FYNNEI. The CDR3 loop spans 13 amino acids. V dropped 8 bases and J dropped 0 bases, with 9 bases sitting between them. The CDR3 nucleotides read TGTGCCAGCTGCCGGACTAGCACAGATACGCAGTATTTT. This encodes CASCRTSTDTQYF.

The chain joins TRBV6-4 to TRBJ1-2; a weak D match, TRBD1 (5 bases). CDR1 and CDR2 from the germline V gene are MRHNA and SNTAGT. V lost 2 bases and J lost 2, with 15 bases in between. The CDR3 runs 16 residues. DNA for the CDR3: TGTGCCAGCAGTGACGGGCCCCGGGGGTACAACTATGGCTACACCTTC. Protein sequence: CASSDGPRGYNYGYTF.

Regarding this clone: At one of its ends the junction is not consistent with the germline gene, which may arise from a read error. The same CDR3 arises from other DNA sequences in this sample as well. The V call is TRBV29-1, the J call TRBJ1-2, with a tentative D call TRBD1 (6 bases). This CDR3 contains 15 residues. Germline CDR1 is SQVTM and CDR2 is ANQGSEA. Here the CDR3 DNA reads TGCAGCGTTGACCTGCGGACAGATCTACTCTATGGCTACACCTTT. Amino acids: CSVDLRTDLLYGYTF.

The CDR3 DNA sequence: TGTGCCAGCACACAGGCGGATAATTCACCCCTCCACTTT. Its protein is CASTQADNSPLHF. This chain connects TRBV12-3 or TRBV12-4 to TRBJ1-6; D might be TRBD1 (5 bases). The V end lost 7 bases, the J end lost 5 bases, and 9 bases lay between the germline ends. The CDR3 contains 13 residues.

The V and J genes are TRBV5-1 and TRBJ2-3, with TRBD2 matching over 9 bases. CDR1 is SGHRS and CDR2 is YFSETQ in the germline V gene. After removal of 0 bases from V and 4 bases from J, the junction contained 6 bases not matched to a gene. CDR3 length: 16 amino acids. CDR3 loop: CASSLALAGTADTQYF. The CDR3 DNA sequence: TGCGCCAGCAGCTTGGCGCTAGCGGGGACCGCAGATACGCAGTATTTT.